Following are 11 T cell receptor beta chains from one sample sequenced in a study of technical replicates of blood from a handful of donors. Only in-frame clones appear in the TCRdb table, and some are missing; sequencing was by immunoSEQ multiplex PCR. Of about 61,000 clones listed, about 97% were seen once; the top ten hold 0.15% to 0.25%. The source material was T cells isolated from PBMCs. The receptors stem from a human donor in good health.

The chain employs TRBV4-1 and TRBJ2-1; D call uncertain. Germline V gene lookup returns CDR1 MGHRA and CDR2 YSYEKL. The CDR3 is 14 amino acids. Trimming pared 0 bases from V and 9 bases from J, leaving 12 bases between. The CDR3 DNA reads as TGCGCCAGCAGCCAAGATTCCCCACAGTTTGAGCAGTTCTTC. Its translation: CASSQDSPQFEQFF.

A single count supports this clone. The chain is built from TRBV5-6 and TRBJ1-6, with 8 bases that match TRBD1. Trimming removed 5 bases from V and 8 bases from J; junction bases left unmatched: 3. The CDR3 covers 13 residues. Germline loops: CDR1 SGHDT, CDR2 YYEEEE. Here the CDR3 DNA reads TGTGCCAGCAGGCTACAGGGGGATTCACCCCTCCACTTT. Residues: CASRLQGDSPLHF.

As for this clone: Mismatch with germline at one junction end may stem from a read error. The rearrangement joins TRBV27 to TRBJ1-2; weak D call: TRBD1 (5 bases). CDR3 length equals 13 residues. The germline V gene has CDR1 MNHEY and CDR2 SMNVEV (reference sequence). The CDR3 DNA follows: TGTGCCAGCAGCTTATCGGGGGGATATGGCTACACCTTC. This translates into CASSLSGGYGYTF.

The chain combines TRBV7-9 with TRBJ1-1; 7 nucleotides agree with TRBD1. The CDR3 is 15 amino acids. The V gene's germline CDR1 is SEHNR and CDR2 FQNEAQ (reference sequence). V lost 4 bases and J lost 4; bases outside the gene matches: 9. The CDR3 protein is CASSSIQGLGTEAFF. As DNA, the CDR3 is TGTGCCAGCAGCTCGATACAGGGGTTGGGCACTGAAGCTTTCTTT.

J is TRBJ1-5 and V is TRBV19, with D tentatively TRBD1 (5 bases). Trimming removed 7 bases at V and 2 bases at J, with 15 bases between. The CDR3 spans 15 residues. Germline values: CDR1 LNHDA, CDR2 SQIVND (reference sequence). The CDR3 spells CASTAGWGGNQPQHF. For the CDR3, the DNA is TGTGCCAGTACCGCTGGATGGGGGGGCAATCAGCCCCAGCATTTT.

The chain links TRBV30 to TRBJ1-5, with 7 bases matching TRBD1. The CDR3 runs to 14 residues. V lost 0 bases to trimming and J lost 6 bases; unmatched junction nucleotides: 5. Germline V gives CDR1 GTSNPN, CDR2 SVGIG (reference sequence). CDR3 bases: TGTGCCTGGAGTGTACAGGGGTCGAGTCAGCCCCAGCATTTT. It translates to CAWSVQGSSQPQHF.

This chain connects TRBV28 to TRBJ2-5, with 7 bases aligning to TRBD2. V dropped 8 bases and J dropped 2; count of bases not matched to a gene: 14. Germline CDR1 MDHEN, CDR2 SYDVKM. This CDR3 spans 16 amino acids. The CDR3 reads CASGLNGLAVQETQYF. CDR3 sequence (DNA): TGTGCCAGCGGCCTGAACGGGCTAGCGGTACAAGAGACCCAGTACTTC.

The gene calls are TRBV4-2 and TRBJ1-2; 7 bases are shared with TRBD1. The germline CDR1 and CDR2 sequences are LGHNA and YNFKEQ. CDR3 length equals 16 residues. Unmatched junction bases numbered 11, after V lost 5 bases and J lost 2 bases. CDR3 amino acids: CASSEEPGQKNYGYTF. DNA for the CDR3: TGTGCCAGCAGCGAGGAACCGGGACAGAAAAACTATGGCTACACCTTC.

This clone was found once. The V call is TRBV7-2, the J call TRBJ1-2; D ambiguous. This CDR3 is built from 16 residues. From germline, CDR1 is SGHTA and CDR2 FQGNSA. The V end was cut by 5 bases, the J end by 6 bases, with 22 bases between. The chain's CDR3 is CASSPVGVVGSHGYTF. DNA for the CDR3: TGTGCCAGCAGCCCTGTCGGGGTGGTGGGGAGTCATGGCTACACCTTC.

The rearrangement uses TRBV5-1 and TRBJ2-1; 8 bases agree with TRBD2. Trimming cost V 5 bases and J 7 bases; bases outside gene matches: 14. This CDR3 region has 16 residues. CDR1 and CDR2 (germline): SGHRS, YFSETQ. The CDR3, as DNA: TGCGCCAGCAGTCAAGAATGGCCTAGCGGGCTAAATGAGCAGTTCTTC. Translation gives CASSQEWPSGLNEQFF. The variable domain in full, completed from reference TRBV5-1 and TRBJ2-1, reads KAGVTQTPRYLIKTRGQQVTLSCSPISGHRSVSWYQQTPGQGLQFLFEYFSETQRNKGNFPGRFSGRQFSNSRSEMNVSTLELGDSALYLCASSQEWPSGLNEQFFGPGTRLTVL.

The genes are TRBV5-1 and TRBJ2-7; 9 bases match TRBD2. V lost 6 bases to trimming and J lost 7 bases; unmatched junction nucleotides: 8. This CDR3 is 13 amino acids long. Germline V gene sequence: CDR1 SGHRS, CDR2 YFSETQ. The CDR3 bases are TGCGCCAGCACAGGGGGACTAGCTGCTGAGCAGTACTTC. Encoded protein: CASTGGLAAEQYF.